The rows below give T cell receptor beta chains drawn from one sample of a study of cytomegalovirus exposure and HLA in healthy donors. The assay was immunoSEQ multiplex PCR, and TCRdb's table has in-frame clones only and misses some. The sample yields approximately 300,000 clones, under 90% seen once. Sequencing used PBMCs. The receptors shown here come from a girl between 2 and 10 years old in good health and CMV-seronegative. Both conserved end residues are part of each CDR3. Each record gives: J gene, D gene, V gene, clone size, CDR3 DNA, CDR3 protein. A D gene is named only where the DNA matches it firmly. Not all rows give a size; the values are once, few, many and, for expanded clones, a class.

>TRBJ2-1|TRBD1|TRBV11-1|.
TGTGCCAGCAGTCCAAATACAGGGGGAGGCGATGAGCAGTTCTTC
CASSPNTGGGDEQFF
>TRBJ1-2|.|TRBV10-3|.
TGTGCCATCAGGGTACTACCTAACTATGGCTACACCTTC
CAIRVLPNYGYTF
>TRBJ2-1|TRBD2|TRBV10-3|.
TGTGCCATCAGTGCCGGGACTAGCGATGGGTATGAGCAGTTCTTC
CAISAGTSDGYEQFF
>TRBJ1-4|TRBD1|TRBV18|.
TGTGCCAGCTCACCTCAATCAGGGGGCTTGAGTGAAAAACTGTTTTTT
CASSPQSGGLSEKLFF
>TRBJ1-2|.|TRBV30|.
TGTGCCTGGAGGGACAAGGGTCGGAACTATGGCTACACCTTC
CAWRDKGRNYGYTF
>TRBJ2-1|.|TRBV7-9|.
TGTGCCAGCAGCTCAGACTCGGCCTCCTACAATGAGCAGTTCTTC
CASSSDSASYNEQFF
>TRBJ1-1|.|TRBV28|few
TGTGCCAGCAGTTTCATCCGGGGGGCGGTGAACACTGAAGCTTTCTTT
CASSFIRGAVNTEAFF
>TRBJ1-2|.|TRBV21-1|.
TGTGCCAGCAGCAAAGGCGAGGGTGGCAGGGGAGGCTACACCTTC
CASSKGEGGRGGYTF
>TRBJ2-7|.|TRBV14|.
TGTGCCAGCAGACCTGGTACAGCTACCTACGAGCAGTACTTC
CASRPGTATYEQYF
>TRBJ2-1|TRBD2|TRBV10-3|.
TGTGCCATCAGTGAGTCGAAGGGACTAGCGGGAGTGGCTGAGCAGTTCTTC
CAISESKGLAGVAEQFF
>TRBJ2-3|.|TRBV11-1|.
TGTGCCAGCAGCCCCCGGGGGCGGGGGACCACAGATACGCAGTATTTT
CASSPRGRGTTDTQYF
>TRBJ2-7|TRBD1|TRBV6-1|.
TGTGCCAGCAGCCGGGACAGCGTTTACGAGCAGTACTTC
CASSRDSVYEQYF
>TRBJ1-2|.|TRBV30|.
TGTGCCTGGAGTCGGGGAGACTATGGCTACACCTTC
CAWSRGDYGYTF
>TRBJ1-2|.|TRBV19|.
TGTGCCAGTAGTATAGAGGTATCGGTCTATGGCTACACCTTC
CASSIEVSVYGYTF
>TRBJ1-6|TRBD1|TRBV28|.
TGTGCCAGCAGTTTAGGTCGACAGGGGTTTCGTAATTCACCCCTCCACTTT
CASSLGRQGFRNSPLHF
>TRBJ2-7|.|TRBV27|.
TGTGCCAGCAGCCACAGGAAAAAAGGCCCCTACGAGCAGTACTTC
CASSHRKKGPYEQYF
>TRBJ2-7|TRBD1|TRBV6-5|.
TGTGCCAGCAGTTACTCGGACAGGGGCTCCTACGAGCAGTACTTC
CASSYSDRGSYEQYF
>TRBJ1-6|.|TRBV4-1|.
TGCGCCAGCAGCCAATACCCCAGGGCTGGAAGGAATTCACCCCTCCACTTT
CASSQYPRAGRNSPLHF
>TRBJ1-2|.|TRBV7-9|.
TGTTCCAGCAGCCCGGACAGCCTATATGGCTACACCTTC
CSSSPDSLYGYTF
>TRBJ1-5|TRBD1|TRBV28|few
TGTGCCAGCAGCCTCCCTCGGGACAGTCATAGCAATCAGCCCCAGCATTTT
CASSLPRDSHSNQPQHF
>TRBJ2-7|.|TRBV18|once
TGTGCCAGCTCACCTAAGGGGAACCACGAGCAGTACTTC
CASSPKGNHEQYF
>TRBJ2-7|TRBD2|TRBV4-1|.
TGCGCCAGCAGCCAAGTCGAAAGGGACTACTCCTACGAGCAGTACTTC
CASSQVERDYSYEQYF
>TRBJ1-5|TRBD1|TRBV28|.
TGTGCCAGCGACAGGGTGGACAATCAGCCCCAGCATTTT
CASDRVDNQPQHF
>TRBJ2-1|TRBD2|TRBV15|.
TGTGCCACCGGCAGGAGAGGGACTAGCGGGAGCAATGAGCAGTTCTTC
CATGRRGTSGSNEQFF
>TRBJ1-1|TRBD1|TRBV4-2|.
TGTGCCAGCAGCCAGGACAGGCCCCAGACTGAAGCTTTCTTT
CASSQDRPQTEAFF
>TRBJ1-2|.|TRBV6-5|.
TGTGCCAGCTCCAATTCCTATGGCTACACCTTC
CASSNSYGYTF
>TRBJ2-3|.|TRBV25-1|.
TGTGCCAGCAGTGAGTGGACACCAAACACAGATACGCAGTATTTT
CASSEWTPNTDTQYF
>TRBJ1-2|.|TRBV5-1|.
TGCGCCAGCAGCTTGATTCCCCCCCCCGTCTATGGCTACACCTTC
CASSLIPPPVYGYTF
>TRBJ2-7|TRBD2|TRBV2|.
TGTGCCAGCAGTTCTTCCGGGGGGGGGTTCTACGAGCAGTACTTC
CASSSSGGGFYEQYF
>TRBJ2-5|.|TRBV7-9|.
TGTGCCAGCAGCTTCGTCACTCTTAGGGGGGAGACCCAGTACTTC
CASSFVTLRGETQYF